The clone carrying this TCR beta chain was recorded at least ten times. Its target is not known. The CDR3 spans 13 residues. V was clipped by 5 bases and J by 2 bases, with 10 bases between them. The sample comes from a study of identical twins. Study observations and caveats: Modelling approaches yielded underestimates of out-of-frame TCR alpha sharing between monozygotic twins. Among out-of-frame alpha sequences shared by twins, low generation probability occurred in excess. Beta out-of-frame sequences showed weaker excess sharing between twins.

TCRdb analysed the 5' RACE reads with MiXCR anew, one entry per CDR3 protein. The data contain under 450,000 distinct CDR3 sequences, less than 20% of them singletons. The chain recombines TRBV12-3 or TRBV12-4 with TRBJ2-7, with D perhaps matching TRBD1 (5 bases). The sample was naive T cells sorted from blood. This TCR came from a man between 45 and 60 years old in good health. Written as DNA, the CDR3 is TGTGCCAGCAGTCAGGACAATCCCTACGAGCAGTACTTC. Its protein is CASSQDNPYEQYF.